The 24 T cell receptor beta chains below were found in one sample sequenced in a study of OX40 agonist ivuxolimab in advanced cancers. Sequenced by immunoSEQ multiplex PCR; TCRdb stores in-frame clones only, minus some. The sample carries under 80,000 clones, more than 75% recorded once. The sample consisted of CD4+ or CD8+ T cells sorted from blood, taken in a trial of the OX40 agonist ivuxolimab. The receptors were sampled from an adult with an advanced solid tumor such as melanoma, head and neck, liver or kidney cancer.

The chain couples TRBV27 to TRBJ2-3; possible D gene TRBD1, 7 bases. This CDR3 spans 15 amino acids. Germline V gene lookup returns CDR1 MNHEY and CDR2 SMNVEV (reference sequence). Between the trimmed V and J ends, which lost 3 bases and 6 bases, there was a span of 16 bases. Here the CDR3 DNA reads TGTGCCAGCAGTTTCGGGAGACAGGGTGTGGATACGCAGTATTTT. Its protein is CASSFGRQGVDTQYF.

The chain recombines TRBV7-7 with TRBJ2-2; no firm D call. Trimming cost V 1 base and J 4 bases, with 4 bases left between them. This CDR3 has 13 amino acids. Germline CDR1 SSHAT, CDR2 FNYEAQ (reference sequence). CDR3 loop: CASSLDSTGELFF. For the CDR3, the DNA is TGTGCCAGCAGCTTAGATAGCACCGGGGAGCTGTTTTTT.

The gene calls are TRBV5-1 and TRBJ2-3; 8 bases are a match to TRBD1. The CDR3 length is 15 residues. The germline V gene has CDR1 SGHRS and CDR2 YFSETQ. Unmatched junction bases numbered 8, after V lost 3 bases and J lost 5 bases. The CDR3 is CASSSSSDRGDTQYF. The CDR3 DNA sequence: TGCGCCAGCAGCTCATCTAGCGACAGGGGAGATACGCAGTATTTT.

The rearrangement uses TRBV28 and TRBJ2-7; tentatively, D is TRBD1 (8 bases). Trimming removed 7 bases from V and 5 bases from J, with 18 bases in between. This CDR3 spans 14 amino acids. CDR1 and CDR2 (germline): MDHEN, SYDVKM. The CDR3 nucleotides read TGTGCCAGCATACAGGGGGGGCAGGTAAACGAGCAGTACTTC. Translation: CASIQGGQVNEQYF.

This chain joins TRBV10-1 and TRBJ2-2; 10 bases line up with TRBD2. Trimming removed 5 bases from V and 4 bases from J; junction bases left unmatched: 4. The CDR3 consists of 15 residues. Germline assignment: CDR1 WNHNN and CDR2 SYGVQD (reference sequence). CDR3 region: CASSLAGEGTGELFF. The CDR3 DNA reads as TGCGCCAGCAGTCTAGCGGGAGAGGGCACCGGGGAGCTGTTTTTT.

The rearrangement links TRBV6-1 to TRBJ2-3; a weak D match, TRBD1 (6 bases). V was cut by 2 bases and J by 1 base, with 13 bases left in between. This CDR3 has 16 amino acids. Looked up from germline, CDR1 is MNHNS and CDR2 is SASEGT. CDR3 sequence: CASSEIGGSRTDTQYF. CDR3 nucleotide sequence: TGTGCCAGCAGTGAAATTGGGGGCAGTCGCACAGATACGCAGTATTTT.

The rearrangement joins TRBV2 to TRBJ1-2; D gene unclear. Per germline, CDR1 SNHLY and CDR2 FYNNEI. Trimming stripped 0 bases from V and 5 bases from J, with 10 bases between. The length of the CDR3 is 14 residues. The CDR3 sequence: CASSEARGVYGYTF. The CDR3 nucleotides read TGTGCCAGCAGTGAAGCCCGGGGTGTGTATGGCTACACCTTC. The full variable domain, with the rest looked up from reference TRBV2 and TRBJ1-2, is EPEVTQTPSHQVTQMGQEVILRCVPISNHLYFYWYRQILGQKVEFLVSFYNNEISEKSEIFDDQFSVERPDGSNFTLKIRSTKLEDSAMYFCASSEARGVYGYTFGSGTRLTVV.

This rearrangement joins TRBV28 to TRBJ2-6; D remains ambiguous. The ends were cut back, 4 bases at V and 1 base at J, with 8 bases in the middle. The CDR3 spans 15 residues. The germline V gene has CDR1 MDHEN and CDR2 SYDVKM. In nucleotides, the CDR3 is TGTGCCAGCAGTTCCGGGTATTCTGGGGCCAACGTCCTGACTTTC. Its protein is CASSSGYSGANVLTF.

In DNA, the CDR3 is TGTGCCAGCAGCTCCCGGGGCAGTAGATACAATGAGCAGTTCTTC. Its translation is CASSSRGSRYNEQFF. This chain connects TRBV5-6 to TRBJ2-1, with D perhaps given as TRBD1 or TRBD2 (5 bases each). This CDR3 comprises 15 residues. Germline V gives CDR1 SGHDT, CDR2 YYEEEE. V was trimmed by 3 bases and J by 4 bases, leaving 14 bases between them. The full variable domain, in which reference TRBV5-6 and TRBJ2-1 provide the parts outside the CDR3, is DAGVTQSPTHLIKTRGQQVTLRCSPKSGHDTVSWYQQALGQGPQFIFQYYEEEERQRGNFPDRFSGHQFPNYSSELNVNALLLGDSALYLCASSSRGSRYNEQFFGPGTRLTVL.

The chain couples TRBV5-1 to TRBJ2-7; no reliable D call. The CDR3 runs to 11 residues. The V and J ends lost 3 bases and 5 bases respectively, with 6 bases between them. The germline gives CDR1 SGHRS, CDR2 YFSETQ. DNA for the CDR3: TGCGCCAGCAGCTCGGTTGACGAGCAGTACTTC. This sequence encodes CASSSVDEQYF.

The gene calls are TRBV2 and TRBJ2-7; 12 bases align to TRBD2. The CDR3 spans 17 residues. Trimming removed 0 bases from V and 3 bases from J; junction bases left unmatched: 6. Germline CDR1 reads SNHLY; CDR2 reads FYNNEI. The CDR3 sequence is CASSEAFGLAGNYEQYF. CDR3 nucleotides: TGTGCCAGCAGTGAAGCCTTTGGACTAGCGGGAAACTACGAGCAGTACTTC. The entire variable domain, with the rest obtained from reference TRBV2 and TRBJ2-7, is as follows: EPEVTQTPSHQVTQMGQEVILRCVPISNHLYFYWYRQILGQKVEFLVSFYNNEISEKSEIFDDQFSVERPDGSNFTLKIRSTKLEDSAMYFCASSEAFGLAGNYEQYFGPGTRLTVT.

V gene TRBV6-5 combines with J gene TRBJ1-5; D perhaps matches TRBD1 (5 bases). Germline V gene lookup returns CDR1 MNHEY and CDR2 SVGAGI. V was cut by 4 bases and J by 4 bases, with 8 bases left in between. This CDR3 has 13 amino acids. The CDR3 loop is CASSWGPNQPQHF. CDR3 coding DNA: TGTGCCAGCAGTTGGGGACCAAATCAGCCCCAGCATTTT.

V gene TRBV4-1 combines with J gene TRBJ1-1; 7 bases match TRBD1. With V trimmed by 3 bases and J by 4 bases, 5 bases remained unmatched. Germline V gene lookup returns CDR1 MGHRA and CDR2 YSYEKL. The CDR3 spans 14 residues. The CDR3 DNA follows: TGCGCCAGCAGCCAGTCCAGGGGGGGCACTGAAGCTTTCTTT. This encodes CASSQSRGGTEAFF.

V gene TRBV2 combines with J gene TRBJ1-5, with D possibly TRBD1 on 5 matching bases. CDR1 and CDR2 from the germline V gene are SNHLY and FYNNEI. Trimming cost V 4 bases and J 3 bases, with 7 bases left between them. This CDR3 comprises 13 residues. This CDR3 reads CASSGQPNQPQHF. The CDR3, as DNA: TGTGCCAGCAGTGGACAGCCCAATCAGCCCCAGCATTTT. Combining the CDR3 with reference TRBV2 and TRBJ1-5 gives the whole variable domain EPEVTQTPSHQVTQMGQEVILRCVPISNHLYFYWYRQILGQKVEFLVSFYNNEISEKSEIFDDQFSVERPDGSNFTLKIRSTKLEDSAMYFCASSGQPNQPQHFGDGTRLSIL.

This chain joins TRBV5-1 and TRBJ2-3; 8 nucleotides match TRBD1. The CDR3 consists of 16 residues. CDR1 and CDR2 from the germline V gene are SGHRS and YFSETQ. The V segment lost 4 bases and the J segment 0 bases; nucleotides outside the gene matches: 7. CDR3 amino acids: CASSATGALSTDTQYF. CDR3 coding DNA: TGCGCCAGCAGCGCGACAGGGGCACTTAGCACAGATACGCAGTATTTT.

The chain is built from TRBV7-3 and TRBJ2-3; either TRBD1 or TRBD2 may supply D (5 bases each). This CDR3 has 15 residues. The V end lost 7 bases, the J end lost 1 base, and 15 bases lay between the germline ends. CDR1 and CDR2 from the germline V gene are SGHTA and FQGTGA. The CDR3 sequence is CASNEGDGRTDTQYF. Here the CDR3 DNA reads TGTGCCAGCAACGAAGGGGACGGACGCACAGATACGCAGTATTTT. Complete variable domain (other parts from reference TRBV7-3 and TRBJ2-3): GAGVSQTPSNKVTEKGKYVELRCDPISGHTALYWYRQSLGQGPEFLIYFQGTGAADDSGLPNDRFFAVRPEGSVSTLKIQRTERGDSAVYLCASNEGDGRTDTQYFGPGTRLTVL.

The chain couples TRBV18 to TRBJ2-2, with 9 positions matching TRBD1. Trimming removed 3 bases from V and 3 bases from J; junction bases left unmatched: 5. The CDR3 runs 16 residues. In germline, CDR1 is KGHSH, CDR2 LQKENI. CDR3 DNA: TGTGCCAGCTCACCCTCGGGACAGGGTCACACCGGGGAGCTGTTTTTT. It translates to CASSPSGQGHTGELFF.

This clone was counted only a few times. The CDR3 DNA reads TGTGCCAGCAGCGCCCTCCCGAGGGAAAACATTCAGTACTTC. Translating gives CASSALPRENIQYF. This rearrangement joins TRBV9 to TRBJ2-4; TRBD2 is a possible D gene (5 bases). Per the germline V gene, CDR1 is SGDLS and CDR2 is YYNGEE. This CDR3 comprises 14 residues. V was cut by 3 bases and J by 5 bases, with 12 bases left in between.

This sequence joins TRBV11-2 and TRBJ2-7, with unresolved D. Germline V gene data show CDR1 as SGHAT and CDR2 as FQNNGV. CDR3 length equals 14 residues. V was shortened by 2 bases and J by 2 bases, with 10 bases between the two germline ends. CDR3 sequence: CASSLLVGAYEQYF. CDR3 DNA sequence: TGTGCCAGCAGCTTATTGGTAGGCGCCTACGAGCAGTACTTC.

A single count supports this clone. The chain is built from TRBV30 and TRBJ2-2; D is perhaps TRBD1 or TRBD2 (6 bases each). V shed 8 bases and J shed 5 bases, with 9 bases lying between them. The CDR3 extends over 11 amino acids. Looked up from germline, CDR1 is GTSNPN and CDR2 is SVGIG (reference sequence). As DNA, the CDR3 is TGTGCCCGGGGGCTGACCGGGGAGCTGTTTTTT. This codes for CARGLTGELFF. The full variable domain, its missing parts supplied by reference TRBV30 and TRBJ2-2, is SQTIHQWPATLVQPVGSPLSLECTVEGTSNPNLYWYRQAAGRGLQLLFYSVGIGQISSEVPQNLSASRPQDRQFILSSKKLLLSDSGFYLCARGLTGELFFGEGSRLTVL.

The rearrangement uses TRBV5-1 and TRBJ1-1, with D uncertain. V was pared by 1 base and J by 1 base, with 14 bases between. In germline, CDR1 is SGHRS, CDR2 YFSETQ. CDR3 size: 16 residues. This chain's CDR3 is CASSLRNWRENTEAFF. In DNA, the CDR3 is TGCGCCAGCAGCTTGAGGAACTGGCGGGAGAACACTGAAGCTTTCTTT. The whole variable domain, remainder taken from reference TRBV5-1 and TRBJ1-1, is KAGVTQTPRYLIKTRGQQVTLSCSPISGHRSVSWYQQTPGQGLQFLFEYFSETQRNKGNFPGRFSGRQFSNSRSEMNVSTLELGDSALYLCASSLRNWRENTEAFFGQGTRLTVV.

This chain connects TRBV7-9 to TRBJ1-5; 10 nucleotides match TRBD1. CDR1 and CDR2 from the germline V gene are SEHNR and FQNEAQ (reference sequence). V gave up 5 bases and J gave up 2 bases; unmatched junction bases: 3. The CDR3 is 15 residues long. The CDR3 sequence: CASSIGTGGNQPQHF. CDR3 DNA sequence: TGTGCCAGCAGCATCGGGACAGGGGGCAATCAGCCCCAGCATTTT.

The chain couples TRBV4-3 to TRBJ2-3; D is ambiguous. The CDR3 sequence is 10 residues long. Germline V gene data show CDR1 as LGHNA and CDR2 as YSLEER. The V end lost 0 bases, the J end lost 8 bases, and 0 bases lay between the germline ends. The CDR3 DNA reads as TGCGCCAGCAGCCAAGATACGCAGTATTTT. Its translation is CASSQDTQYF.

CDR3 in amino acids: CASSLLAGGPTDTQYF. The CDR3 DNA reads TGTGCCAGCAGCTTACTAGCGGGGGGGCCAACAGATACGCAGTATTTT. The rearrangement uses TRBV5-6 and TRBJ2-3; 13 positions match TRBD2. V lost 2 bases to trimming and J lost 3 bases; unmatched junction nucleotides: 3. CDR1 is SGHDT and CDR2 is YYEEEE in the germline V gene. The CDR3 contains 16 residues.